Shown below are 11 T cell receptor beta chains from a single sample sequenced in a study of CD8+ T cells in alopecia areata. RNA, once extracted, was reverse transcribed into cDNA for use as the sequencing template. Only in-frame clones appear in the TCRdb table, and some are missing; sequencing was by immunoSEQ multiplex PCR. Of 75,000 to 100,000 clones in the sample, 40% to 45% are singletons; the top ten hold approximately 0.79%. Sequencing was done on a sample of CD4+ T cells sorted from blood. These receptors came from a human donor with alopecia areata.

The CDR3 sequence: CASSRPVGIQYF. The CDR3 DNA follows: TGTGCCAGCAGCCGGCCGGTGGGCATTCAGTACTTC. This chain links TRBV2 with TRBJ2-4; D gene ambiguous. V was shortened by 6 bases and J by 9 bases, with 12 bases between the two germline ends. The germline V gene encodes CDR1 SNHLY and CDR2 FYNNEI. The CDR3 is 12 residues long.

V and J are TRBV30 and TRBJ1-2; D gene unclear. The V end was cut by 4 bases, the J end by 4 bases, with 10 bases between. CDR1 is GTSNPN, CDR2 SVGIG, per germline (reference sequence). This CDR3 spans 12 amino acids. The CDR3 reads CAWNSGPYGYTF. CDR3 in DNA: TGTGCCTGGAATAGTGGTCCCTATGGCTACACCTTC.

The chain couples TRBV29-1 to TRBJ2-1; D remains unclear. This CDR3 is built from 13 residues. The V end was cut by 4 bases, the J end by 1 base, with 8 bases between. Germline V lookup: CDR1 SQVTM, CDR2 ANQGSEA. The CDR3 is CSVAHQSYNEQFF. In nucleotides, the CDR3 is TGCAGCGTTGCCCACCAATCCTACAATGAGCAGTTCTTC.

The chain has TRBV2 and TRBJ1-2, with D hard to call. This CDR3 is 16 amino acids long. Germline CDR1 and CDR2: SNHLY and FYNNEI. V gave up 3 bases and J gave up 5 bases, with 19 bases separating them. The CDR3: CASSDRVGRQEYGYTF. CDR3 nucleotide sequence: TGTGCCAGCAGTGACCGGGTGGGCCGGCAAGAGTATGGCTACACCTTC.

A single count supports this clone. The chain uses TRBV30 and TRBJ1-1; D unresolved. CDR3 length equals 17 residues. V was cut by 1 base and J by 2 bases, with 20 bases left in between. The germline CDR1 and CDR2 sequences are GTSNPN and SVGIG (reference sequence). In DNA, the CDR3 is TGTGCCTGGAGTGACGGGTGGGGATCCAAACCCAACACTGAAGCTTTCTTT. Its protein is CAWSDGWGSKPNTEAFF.

In this sample, this clone turned up a few times. This sequence joins TRBV7-9 and TRBJ2-5; D gene uncertain. The V end was cut by 6 bases, the J end by 5 bases, with 7 bases between. Germline lookup yields CDR1 SEHNR and CDR2 FQNEAQ (reference sequence). The CDR3 consists of 11 residues. CDR3 in DNA: TGTGCCAGCAGGCTGGGGGAGACCCAGTACTTC. Translation gives CASRLGETQYF.

The CDR3 DNA is TGCGCCAGCAGCTCGACAGGGAGGTCACCCCTCCACTTT. It is translated as CASSSTGRSPLHF. The rearrangement uses TRBV5-1 and TRBJ1-6, with TRBD1 identical over 7 bases. Germline V gene data show CDR1 as SGHRS and CDR2 as YFSETQ. This CDR3 is 13 amino acids long. V dropped 3 bases and J dropped 10; count of bases not matched to a gene: 4.

This clone was seen once. The chain joins TRBV30 to TRBJ2-3; no definite D call. The V end was cut by 3 bases, the J end by 1 base, with 5 bases between. The germline V gene encodes CDR1 GTSNPN and CDR2 SVGIG (reference sequence). The CDR3 runs 12 residues. CDR3 coding DNA: TGTGCCTGGAGCGCGGGCACAGATACGCAGTATTTT. Amino acids: CAWSAGTDTQYF.

The V gene is TRBV29-1, the J gene TRBJ1-1, with D possibly matching TRBD1 (5 bases). Germline lookup yields CDR1 SQVTM and CDR2 ANQGSEA. V shed 5 bases and J shed 6 bases, with 16 bases lying between them. The CDR3 length is 13 residues. CDR3: CSVMLPQGAEAFF. DNA of the CDR3: TGCAGCGTTATGCTCCCCCAAGGGGCTGAAGCTTTCTTT.

The table lists this clone with a few counts. The V and J genes are TRBV29-1 and TRBJ2-3; D remains unclear. Between the trimmed V and J ends, which lost 7 bases and 0 bases, there was a span of 14 bases. The CDR3 runs to 14 residues. Looked up from germline, CDR1 is SQVTM and CDR2 is ANQGSEA. The CDR3 DNA follows: TGCAGCGCATTCGGCCGGGTTAGCACAGATACGCAGTATTTT. This codes for CSAFGRVSTDTQYF.

This clone has a handful of counts. The chain uses TRBV2 and TRBJ2-5; no clear D gene. V lost 8 bases to trimming and J lost 3 bases, with 4 bases between them. The CDR3 spans 10 residues. CDR1 SNHLY and CDR2 FYNNEI come from the germline V gene. Here the CDR3 DNA reads TGTGCCAGCCAGAAAGAGACCCAGTACTTC. As protein: CASQKETQYF.